The 5 T cell receptor beta chains given below trace back to one sample, sequenced in a study of response to subunit inactivated influenza vaccine. One entry per CDR3 protein, called by TCRdb with MiXCR from the RT-PCR reads. The table has hundreds of thousands of distinct CDR3 sequences, about 10% seen once. This material consisted of PBMCs from blood, taken more than 35 days after vaccination. Every receptor here comes from a man over 45 who received an inactivated influenza vaccine.

This clonotype was picked up many times. The chain couples TRBV20-1 to TRBJ2-7; D perhaps matches TRBD2 (6 bases). The V end was cut by 3 bases, the J end by 0 bases, with 12 bases between. Germline-derived CDR1 and CDR2 are DFQATT and SNEGSKA (reference sequence). This CDR3 is 14 amino acids long. The CDR3 DNA reads as TGCAGTGCTAGGGCGGGTAGCGGCTCCTACGAGCAGTACTTC. Translating gives CSARAGSGSYEQYF.

This clonotype showed up many times. In nucleotides, the CDR3 is TGCAGTGCTAATTGGGCTTTCTTT. Amino acid sequence: CSANWAFF. The V gene is TRBV20-1, the J gene TRBJ1-1, with unresolved D. The germline gives CDR1 DFQATT, CDR2 SNEGSKA (reference sequence). Between the trimmed V and J ends, which lost 4 bases and 11 bases, there was a span of 5 bases. The length of the CDR3 is 8 residues.

This clonotype was counted between two and nine times. J is TRBJ2-4 and V is TRBV11-2; unclear D gene. The V end was cut by 5 bases, the J end by 7 bases, with 9 bases between. This CDR3 region has 12 residues. The germline gives CDR1 SGHAT, CDR2 FQNNGV. The CDR3 DNA sequence: TGTGCCAGCAGCCCAAGTAGGAACATTCAGTACTTC. Encoded protein: CASSPSRNIQYF.

The chain recombines TRBV4-3 with TRBJ1-5; D might be TRBD1 (5 bases). From germline, CDR1 is LGHNA and CDR2 YSLEER. The ends were cut back, 0 bases at V and 1 base at J, with 7 bases in the middle. The CDR3 spans 15 residues. CDR3 nucleotides: TGCGCCAGCAGCCAAGATCGGGACAGCAATCAGCCCCAGCATTTT. Translation: CASSQDRDSNQPQHF.

This clonotype was seen more than once but under ten times. This chain connects TRBV4-2 to TRBJ1-6; TRBD1 matches at 10 bases. Germline CDR1 is LGHNA and CDR2 is YNFKEQ. The trim removed 0 bases at V and 8 bases at J, leaving 4 bases unmatched. This CDR3 contains 16 residues. This CDR3 is CASSQDPGTGDSPLHF. CDR3 in DNA: TGTGCCAGCAGCCAAGATCCCGGGACAGGGGATTCACCCCTCCACTTT.